This T cell receptor (beta chain) was observed in a study of vaccination and CD4 T cells after COVID-19. The overall study: Two mRNA vaccine doses were given, either BNT162b2 or mRNA-1273. Investigators drew the post-COVID samples a median around 100 days after diagnosis, with a range of 35 to 161. Overall study findings and caveats: Detection of a median about 90% of reactive clones in convalescent patients was confined to the period after vaccination.

Concerning this clonotype itself: Its cognate antigen is unknown.

The CDR3 has 13 amino acids. With 4 bases removed from V and 9 bases from J, the gap between germline ends came to 14 bases. Germline V gives CDR1 SGDLS, CDR2 YYNGEE. Cultured CD4+ T-cell DNA underwent Oncomine TCR Beta short-read sequencing. Once CD4+ T cells had been cultured, genomic DNA was extracted from them. TCRdb re-analysed the PCR reads in MiXCR, keeping a single row per CDR3 protein. Of about 7,600 distinct CDR3 sequences listed, about half are singletons. Treatment here: approximately 11-day PBMC culture with coronavirus spike peptide pools or control peptides (ViraFEST assay). Researchers collected the unexposed donor's CD4+ T cells before the COVID-19 pandemic (2011-2018).

Source material: CD4+ T cells from blood, cultured in vitro. The genes are TRBV9 and TRBJ2-4; D not resolved. This TCR was sampled from a human donor in good health. The CDR3 region is CASSQVAKGIQYF. CDR3 sequence (DNA): TGTGCCAGCAGCCAGGTCGCCAAAGGCATTCAGTACTTC.